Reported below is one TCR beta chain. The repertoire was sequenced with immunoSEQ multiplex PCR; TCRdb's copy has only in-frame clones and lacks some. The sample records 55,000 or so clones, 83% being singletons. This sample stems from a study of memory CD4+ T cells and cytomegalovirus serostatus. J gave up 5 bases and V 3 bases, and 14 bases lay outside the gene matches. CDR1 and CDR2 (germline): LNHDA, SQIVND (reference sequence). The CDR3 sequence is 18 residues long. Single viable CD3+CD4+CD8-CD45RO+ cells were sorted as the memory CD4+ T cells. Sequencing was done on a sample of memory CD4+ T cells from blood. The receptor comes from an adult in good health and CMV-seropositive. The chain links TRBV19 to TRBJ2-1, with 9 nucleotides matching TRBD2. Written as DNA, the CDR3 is TGTGCCAGTAGTATGAGTGTGGCGCCTAGCGGGATCGACAATGAGCAGTTCTTC. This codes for CASSMSVAPSGIDNEQFF.